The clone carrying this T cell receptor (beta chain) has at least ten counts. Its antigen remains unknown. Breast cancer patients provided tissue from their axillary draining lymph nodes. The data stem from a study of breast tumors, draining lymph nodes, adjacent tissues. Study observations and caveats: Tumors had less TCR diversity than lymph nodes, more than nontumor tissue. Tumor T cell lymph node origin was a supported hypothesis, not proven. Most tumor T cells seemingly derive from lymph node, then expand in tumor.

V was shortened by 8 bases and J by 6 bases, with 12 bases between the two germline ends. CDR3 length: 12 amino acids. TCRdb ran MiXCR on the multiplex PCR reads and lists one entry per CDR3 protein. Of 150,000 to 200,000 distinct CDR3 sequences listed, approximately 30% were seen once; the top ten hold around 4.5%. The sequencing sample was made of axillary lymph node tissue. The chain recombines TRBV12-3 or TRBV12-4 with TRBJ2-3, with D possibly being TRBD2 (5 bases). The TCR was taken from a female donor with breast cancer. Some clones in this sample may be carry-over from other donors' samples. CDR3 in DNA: TGTGCCAGCGGGGATCCGGGGGATACGCAGTATTTT. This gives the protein CASGDPGDTQYF.